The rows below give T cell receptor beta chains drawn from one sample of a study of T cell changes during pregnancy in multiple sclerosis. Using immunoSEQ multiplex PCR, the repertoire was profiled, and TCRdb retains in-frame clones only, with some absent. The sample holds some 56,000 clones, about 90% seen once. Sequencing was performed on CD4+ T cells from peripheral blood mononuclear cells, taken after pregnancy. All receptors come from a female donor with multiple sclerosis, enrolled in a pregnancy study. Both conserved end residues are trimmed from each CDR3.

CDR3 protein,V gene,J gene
ASSLAHRNYGYT,TRBV7-8,TRBJ1-2
ASSPWDRADTGELF,TRBV18,TRBJ2-2
ASSSLPGVSYEQY,TRBV27,TRBJ2-7
ASSSPGVGETQY,TRBV5-6,TRBJ2-5
ASSTGLGELF,TRBV6-4,TRBJ2-2
ASSVAQGQGSYGYT,TRBV9,TRBJ1-2
ASSESGQAVVGYT,TRBV25-1,TRBJ1-2
ASSQVGGRRDEQY,TRBV4-2,TRBJ2-7
SVLNTEAF,TRBV29-1,TRBJ1-1
ASSYRGTSYEQY,TRBV6-5,TRBJ2-7
ASTEQPRAPYGYT,TRBV6-1,TRBJ1-2
ASSPWGGPGELF,TRBV5-6,TRBJ2-2
ASSFGARSYEQY,TRBV11-1,TRBJ2-7
AWSVGRRETQY,TRBV30,TRBJ2-5
ASSRGGYQETQY,TRBV13,TRBJ2-5
ASSQFRVPSSYEQY,TRBV5-1,TRBJ2-7
ASSVTTPGIGNEKLF,TRBV13,TRBJ1-4
ASSYTAGNEKLF,TRBV6-5,TRBJ1-4
ASSLVNSNQPQH,TRBV2,TRBJ1-5
ASSEFGTPNTEAF,TRBV25-1,TRBJ1-1
ASSPRLAGGLNEQF,TRBV18,TRBJ2-1
SVRQNEAF,TRBV29-1,TRBJ1-1
ASNTRDRGSYEQY,TRBV27,TRBJ2-7
ASSQGQTNEKLF,TRBV4-1,TRBJ1-4
ASSDRGANYGYT,TRBV2,TRBJ1-2
ASSLGTKHTNEKLF,TRBV5-1,TRBJ1-4
ASSPDRLRRGPNEQF,TRBV18,TRBJ2-1
ASSALSGTSGVETQY,TRBV9,TRBJ2-5
ASSPPAGGLTGELF,TRBV7-2,TRBJ2-2
ASSFGQDQPQH,TRBV7-8,TRBJ1-5
ASSQSSGGPRETQY,TRBV4-2,TRBJ2-5
ASKPTSGGAGEQF,TRBV6-1,TRBJ2-1
ASSLREVAYNEQF,TRBV5-1,TRBJ2-1
ASSLVGTAYTGELF,TRBV7-2,TRBJ2-2
ASSVGGRSRSNYGYT,TRBV4-3,TRBJ1-2
ASSQRTGPHYNEQF,TRBV18,TRBJ2-1
ASSLGTSGVNEQF,TRBV5-6,TRBJ2-1
ARGLGAVTNYGYT,TRBV30,TRBJ1-2
ASSEPPGGRVTGELF,TRBV9,TRBJ2-2
ASSLDRFDSPLH,TRBV11-2,TRBJ1-6
ASSPHGRGTETQY,TRBV28,TRBJ2-5
AWSPRERSTDTQY,TRBV30,TRBJ2-3
ASSYDREETQY,TRBV5-6,TRBJ2-5
ATRDSSDNSPLH,TRBV10-3,TRBJ1-6
ASSQEAGQGNTEAF,TRBV4-3,TRBJ1-1
ASSHRGVLGFDEQY,TRBV11-3,TRBJ2-7
AISVKGAVNTEAF,TRBV10-3,TRBJ1-1
AISGDLGTRGF,TRBV10-3,TRBJ2-1
ASSGYTGSNYGYT,TRBV19,TRBJ1-2
ATSREGAAKNIQY,TRBV15,TRBJ2-4
ASSLGGQGTYEQY,TRBV11-2,TRBJ2-7